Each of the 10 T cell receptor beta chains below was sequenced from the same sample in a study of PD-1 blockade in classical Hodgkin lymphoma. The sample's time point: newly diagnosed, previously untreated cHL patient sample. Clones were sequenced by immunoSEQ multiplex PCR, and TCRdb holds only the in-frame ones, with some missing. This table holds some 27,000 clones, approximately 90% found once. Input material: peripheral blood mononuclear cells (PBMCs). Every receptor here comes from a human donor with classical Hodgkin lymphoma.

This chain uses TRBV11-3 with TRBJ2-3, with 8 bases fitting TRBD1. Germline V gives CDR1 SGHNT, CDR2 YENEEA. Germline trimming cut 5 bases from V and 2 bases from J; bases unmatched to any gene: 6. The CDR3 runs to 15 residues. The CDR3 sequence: CASSRGTGDTDTQYF. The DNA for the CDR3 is TGTGCCAGCAGCCGAGGGACAGGAGACACAGATACGCAGTATTTT.

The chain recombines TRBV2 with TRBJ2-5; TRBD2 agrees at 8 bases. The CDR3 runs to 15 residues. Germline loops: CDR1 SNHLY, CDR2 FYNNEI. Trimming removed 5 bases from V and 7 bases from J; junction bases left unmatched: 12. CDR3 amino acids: CASSSGGSTGRTQYF. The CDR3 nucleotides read TGTGCCAGCAGTTCGGGAGGGAGTACCGGAAGGACCCAGTACTTC.

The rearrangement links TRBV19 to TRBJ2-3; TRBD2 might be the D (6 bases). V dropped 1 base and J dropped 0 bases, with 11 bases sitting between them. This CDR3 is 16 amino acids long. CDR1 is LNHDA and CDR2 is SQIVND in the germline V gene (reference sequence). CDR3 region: CASSIGEASSTDTQYF. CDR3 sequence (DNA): TGTGCCAGTAGTATAGGGGAGGCTAGCAGCACAGATACGCAGTATTTT.

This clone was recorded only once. CDR3 nucleotide sequence: TGCGCCAGCAGCTTGGGCGGAGAATCGGGCTACACCTTC. It is translated as CASSLGGESGYTF. The V gene is TRBV5-1, the J gene TRBJ1-2; no firm D call. CDR1 is SGHRS and CDR2 is YFSETQ in the germline V gene. V lost 0 bases to trimming and J lost 8 bases, with 11 bases between them. CDR3 size: 13 residues.

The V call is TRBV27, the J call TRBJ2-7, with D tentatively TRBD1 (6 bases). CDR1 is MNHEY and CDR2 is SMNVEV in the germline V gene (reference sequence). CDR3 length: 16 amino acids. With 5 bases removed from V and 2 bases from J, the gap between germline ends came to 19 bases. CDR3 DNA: TGTGCCAGCAGTCCGTCGGGGACACTGAAGACCTACGAGCAGTACTTC. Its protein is CASSPSGTLKTYEQYF.

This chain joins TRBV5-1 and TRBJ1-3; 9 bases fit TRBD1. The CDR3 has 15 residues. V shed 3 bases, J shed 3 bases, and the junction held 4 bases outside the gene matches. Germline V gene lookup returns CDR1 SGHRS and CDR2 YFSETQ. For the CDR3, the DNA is TGCGCCAGCAGCTCGACGACAGGGGGTGGAAACACCATATATTTT. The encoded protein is CASSSTTGGGNTIYF.

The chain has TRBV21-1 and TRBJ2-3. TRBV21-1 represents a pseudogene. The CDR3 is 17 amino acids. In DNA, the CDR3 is TGTGCCAGCAGCAAAAAGAAGAGGGGCCGGCTCACAGATACGCAGTATTTT. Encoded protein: CASSKKKRGRLTDTQYF.

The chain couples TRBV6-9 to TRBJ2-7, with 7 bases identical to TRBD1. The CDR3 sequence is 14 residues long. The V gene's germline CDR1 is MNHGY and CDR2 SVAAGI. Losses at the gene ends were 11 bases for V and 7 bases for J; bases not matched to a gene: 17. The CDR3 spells CAGLRTGRVSEQYF. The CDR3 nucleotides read TGTGCCGGGCTCCGGACAGGCCGAGTGTCGGAGCAGTACTTC.

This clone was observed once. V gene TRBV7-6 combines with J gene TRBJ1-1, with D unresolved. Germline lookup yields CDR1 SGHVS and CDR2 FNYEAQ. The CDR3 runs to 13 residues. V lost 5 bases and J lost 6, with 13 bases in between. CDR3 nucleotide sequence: TGTGCCAGCAGCCCCCGGGCCAGCTCTGAAGCTTTCTTT. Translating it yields CASSPRASSEAFF.

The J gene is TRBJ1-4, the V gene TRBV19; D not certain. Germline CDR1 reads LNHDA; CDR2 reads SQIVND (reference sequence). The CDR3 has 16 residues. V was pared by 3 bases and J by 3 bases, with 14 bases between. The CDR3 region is CASSMDQGLANEKLFF. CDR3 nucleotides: TGTGCCAGTAGTATGGATCAAGGGCTAGCTAATGAAAAACTGTTTTTT.